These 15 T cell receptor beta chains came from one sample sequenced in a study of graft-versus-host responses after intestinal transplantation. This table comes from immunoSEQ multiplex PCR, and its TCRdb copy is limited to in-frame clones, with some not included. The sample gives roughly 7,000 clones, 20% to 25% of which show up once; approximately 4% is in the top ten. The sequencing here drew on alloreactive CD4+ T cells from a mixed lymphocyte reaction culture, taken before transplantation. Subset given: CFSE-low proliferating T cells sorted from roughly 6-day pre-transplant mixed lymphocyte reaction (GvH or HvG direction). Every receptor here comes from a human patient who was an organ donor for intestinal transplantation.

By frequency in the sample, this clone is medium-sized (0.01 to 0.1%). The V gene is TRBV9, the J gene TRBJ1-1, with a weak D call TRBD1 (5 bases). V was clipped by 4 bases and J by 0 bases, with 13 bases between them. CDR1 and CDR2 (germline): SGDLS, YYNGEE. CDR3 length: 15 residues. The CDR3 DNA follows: TGTGCCAGCAGCCCTGGGACTTTCATGAACACTGAAGCTTTCTTT. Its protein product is CASSPGTFMNTEAFF.

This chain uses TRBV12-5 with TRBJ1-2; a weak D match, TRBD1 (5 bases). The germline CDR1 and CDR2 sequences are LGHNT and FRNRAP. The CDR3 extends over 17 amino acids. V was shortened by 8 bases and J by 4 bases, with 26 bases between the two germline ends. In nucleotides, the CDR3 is TGTGCTAGTAGTGAGGCGCGTCTGCAGGGAAAGACCTATGGCTACACCTTC. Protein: CASSEARLQGKTYGYTF.

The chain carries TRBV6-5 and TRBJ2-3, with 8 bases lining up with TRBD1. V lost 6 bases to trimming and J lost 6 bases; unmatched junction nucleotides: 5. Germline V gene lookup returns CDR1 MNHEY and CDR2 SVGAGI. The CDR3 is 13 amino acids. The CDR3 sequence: CASSPTGEDTQYF. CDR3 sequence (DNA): TGTGCCAGCAGCCCGACAGGGGAGGATACGCAGTATTTT.

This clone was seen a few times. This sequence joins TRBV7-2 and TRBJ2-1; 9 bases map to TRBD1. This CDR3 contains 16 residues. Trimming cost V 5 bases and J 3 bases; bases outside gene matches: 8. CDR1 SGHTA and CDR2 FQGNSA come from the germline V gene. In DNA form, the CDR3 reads TGTGCCAGCAGCGGACGCCGGGACAGGGTCTACAATGAGCAGTTCTTC. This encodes CASSGRRDRVYNEQFF.

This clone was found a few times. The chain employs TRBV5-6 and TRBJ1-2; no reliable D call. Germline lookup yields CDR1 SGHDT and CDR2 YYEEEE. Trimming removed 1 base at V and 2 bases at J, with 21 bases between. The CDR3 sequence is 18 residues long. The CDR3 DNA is TGTGCCAGCAGCTTGCCCGGACGGGATTGGGATCGGAACTATGGCTACACCTTC. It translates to CASSLPGRDWDRNYGYTF.

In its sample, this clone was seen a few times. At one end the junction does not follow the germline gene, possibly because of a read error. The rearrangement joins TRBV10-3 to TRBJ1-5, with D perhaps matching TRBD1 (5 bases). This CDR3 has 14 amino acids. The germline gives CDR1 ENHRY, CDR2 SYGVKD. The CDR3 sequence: CASSSLTGTQPQHF. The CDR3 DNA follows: TGTGCCAGCAGTTCCCTAACAGGTACTCAGCCCCAGCATTTT.

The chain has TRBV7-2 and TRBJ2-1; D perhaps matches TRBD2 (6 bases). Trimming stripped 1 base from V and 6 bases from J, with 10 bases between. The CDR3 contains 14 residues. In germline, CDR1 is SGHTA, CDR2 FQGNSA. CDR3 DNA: TGTGCCAGCAGCTTAGATTTTAGCGGCAATGAGCAGTTCTTC. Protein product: CASSLDFSGNEQFF.

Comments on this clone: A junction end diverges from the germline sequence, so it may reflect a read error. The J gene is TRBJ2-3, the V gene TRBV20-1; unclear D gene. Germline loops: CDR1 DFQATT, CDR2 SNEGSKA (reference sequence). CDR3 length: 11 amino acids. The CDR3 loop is CSAQQGPLPTF. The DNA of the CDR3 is TGCAGTGCGCAACAAGGCCCCCTTCCCACGTTT.

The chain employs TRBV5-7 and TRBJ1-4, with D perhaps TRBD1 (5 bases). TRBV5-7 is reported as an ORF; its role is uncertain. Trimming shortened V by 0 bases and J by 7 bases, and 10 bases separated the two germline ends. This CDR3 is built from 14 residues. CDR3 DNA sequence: TGTGCCAGCAGCTTGGGGGGGTGGCGTGAAAAACTGTTTTTT. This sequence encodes CASSLGGWREKLFF.

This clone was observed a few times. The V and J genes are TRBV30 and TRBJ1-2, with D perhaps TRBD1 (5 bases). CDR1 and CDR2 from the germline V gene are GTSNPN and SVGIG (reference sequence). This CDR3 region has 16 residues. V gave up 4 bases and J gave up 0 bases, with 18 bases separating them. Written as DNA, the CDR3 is TGTGCCTGGACCGTCTGGGGGTGGACTGCTAACTATGGCTACACCTTC. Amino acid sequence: CAWTVWGWTANYGYTF.

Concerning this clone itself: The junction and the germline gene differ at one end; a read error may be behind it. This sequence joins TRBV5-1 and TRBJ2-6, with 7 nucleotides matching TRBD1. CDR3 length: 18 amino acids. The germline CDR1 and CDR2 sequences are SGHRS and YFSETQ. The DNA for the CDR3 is TGCGCCAGCAAACCCTTTGGACAGGCCCACTCTGGGGCCAACGTCCTGACTTTT. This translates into CASKPFGQAHSGANVLTF.

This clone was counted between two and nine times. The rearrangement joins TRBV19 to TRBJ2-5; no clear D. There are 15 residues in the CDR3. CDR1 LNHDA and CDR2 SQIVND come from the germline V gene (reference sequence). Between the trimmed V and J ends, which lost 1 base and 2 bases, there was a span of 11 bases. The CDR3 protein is CASSIGESGQETQYF. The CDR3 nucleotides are TGTGCCAGTAGTATAGGCGAGAGTGGGCAAGAGACCCAGTACTTC.

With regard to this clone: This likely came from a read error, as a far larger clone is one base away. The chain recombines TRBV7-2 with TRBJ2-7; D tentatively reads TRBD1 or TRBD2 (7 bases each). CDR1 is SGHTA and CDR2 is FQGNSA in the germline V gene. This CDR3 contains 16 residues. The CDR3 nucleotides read TGTGCCCGCAGCTTAGCAGGGGGGGGACAGACCTACGAGCAGTACTTC. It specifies CARSLAGGGQTYEQYF.

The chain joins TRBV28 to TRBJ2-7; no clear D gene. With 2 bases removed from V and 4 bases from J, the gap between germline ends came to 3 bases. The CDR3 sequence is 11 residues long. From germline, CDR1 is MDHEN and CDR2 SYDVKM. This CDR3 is CASSLQYEQYF. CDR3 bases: TGTGCCAGCAGTTTACAGTACGAGCAGTACTTC.

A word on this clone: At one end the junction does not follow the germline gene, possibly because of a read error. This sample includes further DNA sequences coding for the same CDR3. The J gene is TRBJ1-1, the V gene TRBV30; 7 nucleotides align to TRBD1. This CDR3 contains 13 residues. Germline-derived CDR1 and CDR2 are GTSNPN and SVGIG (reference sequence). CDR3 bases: TGTGCCTTGAGTGTGACAGGGCGTACTGAAGCTTTCTTT. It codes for CALSVTGRTEAFF.